These 28 T cell receptor beta chains came from one sample sequenced in a study of cytomegalovirus exposure and HLA in healthy donors. The PCR contained 60 Vbeta and 13 Jbeta primers. Only in-frame clones appear in the TCRdb table, and some are missing; sequencing was by immunoSEQ multiplex PCR. This sample's clone table lists 100,000 to 150,000 clones. Material for sequencing was PBMCs. Receptors originate from a man aged 18 to 30 in good health and CMV-seronegative.

The chain employs TRBV5-4 and TRBJ2-5, with 8 bases identical to TRBD2. V trimming: 4 bases; J trimming: 4 bases; junction bases outside the gene matches: 6. The CDR3 covers 14 residues. The germline V gene has CDR1 SGHNT and CDR2 YYREEE (reference sequence). CDR3 residues: CASSPAGVGETQYF. CDR3 in DNA: TGTGCCAGCAGCCCAGCGGGAGTAGGAGAGACCCAGTACTTC.

This chain links TRBV28 with TRBJ1-5; 8 bases line up with TRBD1. This CDR3 has 12 amino acids. Germline CDR1 MDHEN, CDR2 SYDVKM. J gave up 12 bases and V 2 bases, and 3 bases lay outside the gene matches. The CDR3 loop is CASSLGQGGQHF. CDR3 nucleotide sequence: TGTGCCAGCAGTTTAGGACAGGGAGGCCAGCATTTT.

The J gene is TRBJ1-4, the V gene TRBV27; the D gene is possibly TRBD1 (5 bases). This CDR3 region has 16 residues. The germline V gene encodes CDR1 MNHEY and CDR2 SMNVEV (reference sequence). The V end was cut by 1 base, the J end by 8 bases, with 17 bases between. For the CDR3, the DNA is TGTGCCAGCAGTTTATATCCGGGGGGTGTAGGCGAAAAACTGTTTTTT. Its translation: CASSLYPGGVGEKLFF.

J is TRBJ1-1 and V is TRBV7-2; D perhaps matches TRBD1 (6 bases). The CDR3 is made up of 15 amino acids. Germline CDR1 and CDR2: SGHTA and FQGNSA. V dropped 0 bases and J dropped 1 base, with 9 bases sitting between them. The CDR3 DNA follows: TGTGCCAGCAGCTTAGCGGGACAACAGAACACTGAAGCTTTCTTT. Translating gives CASSLAGQQNTEAFF.

CDR3 protein: CASSYLSATGLNGYTF. The CDR3 DNA is TGTGCCAGCAGTTACCTGTCCGCGACAGGATTAAATGGCTACACCTTC. V and J are TRBV6-5 and TRBJ1-2, with D maybe TRBD1 (6 bases). Between the trimmed V and J ends, which lost 2 bases and 6 bases, there was a span of 19 bases. The germline V gene encodes CDR1 MNHEY and CDR2 SVGAGI. The CDR3 is made up of 16 amino acids.

The chain employs TRBV28 and TRBJ1-2; no reliable D call. The CDR3 contains 12 residues. V lost 3 bases and J lost 4, with 6 bases in between. Germline loops: CDR1 MDHEN, CDR2 SYDVKM. The CDR3 DNA sequence: TGTGCCAGCAGTTTGTACGGCTATGGCTACACCTTC. It specifies CASSLYGYGYTF.

This chain joins TRBV28 and TRBJ1-2; maybe TRBD1 (6 bases). Looked up from germline, CDR1 is MDHEN and CDR2 is SYDVKM. This CDR3 comprises 14 residues. The V end was cut by 5 bases, the J end by 5 bases, with 15 bases between. Here the CDR3 reads CASSPIGQIYGYTF. CDR3 coding DNA: TGTGCCAGCAGTCCCATCGGACAGATTTATGGCTACACCTTC.

The V call is TRBV9, the J call TRBJ2-3; D remains ambiguous. V shed 1 base and J shed 5 bases, with 8 bases lying between them. The length of the CDR3 is 13 residues. Germline CDR1 is SGDLS and CDR2 is YYNGEE. The CDR3 spells CASSVSYRDTQYF. CDR3 DNA: TGTGCCAGCAGCGTATCCTACCGAGATACGCAGTATTTT.

This chain joins TRBV7-2 and TRBJ1-5; tentative D call: TRBD1 (5 bases). CDR1 is SGHTA and CDR2 is FQGNSA in the germline V gene. There are 15 residues in the CDR3. Trimming removed 1 base at V and 5 bases at J, with 12 bases between. The CDR3: CASSLDGREDQPQHF. The CDR3 DNA reads as TGTGCCAGCAGCTTAGATGGCAGGGAGGATCAGCCCCAGCATTTT.

The V call is TRBV5-1, the J call TRBJ2-5; D gene ambiguous. The V end lost 0 bases, the J end lost 1 base, and 7 bases lay between the germline ends. Germline V CDR1 and CDR2: SGHRS, YFSETQ. The CDR3 is 14 residues long. DNA of the CDR3: TGCGCCAGCAGCTTGGGGCTGCCCCAAGAGACCCAGTACTTC. Its translation is CASSLGLPQETQYF.

The CDR3 DNA is TGTGCCAGCAGCCGTAGAGGGAAACCCTACGAGCAGTACTTC. It codes for CASSRRGKPYEQYF. The chain joins TRBV14 to TRBJ2-7; TRBD2 is a possible D gene (5 bases). The CDR3 has 14 residues. Trimming stripped 4 bases from V and 2 bases from J, with 12 bases between. CDR1 SGHDN and CDR2 FVKESK come from the germline V gene.

The chain has TRBV7-2 and TRBJ2-7; perhaps TRBD1 as D (5 bases). The germline gives CDR1 SGHTA, CDR2 FQGNSA. CDR3 length equals 14 residues. The V end was cut by 0 bases, the J end by 4 bases, with 10 bases between. The CDR3 protein is CASSLARKGYEQYF. The DNA for the CDR3 is TGTGCCAGCAGCTTAGCGCGGAAGGGGTACGAGCAGTACTTC.

This chain connects TRBV19 to TRBJ2-5; possible D gene TRBD2, 5 bases. Germline V lookup: CDR1 LNHDA, CDR2 SQIVND (reference sequence). There are 9 residues in the CDR3. V shed 11 bases and J shed 4 bases, with 5 bases lying between them. CDR3 coding DNA: TGTGCCGCGGGAGAGACCCAGTACTTC. Protein product: CAAGETQYF.

V usage is TRBV2 and J usage is TRBJ2-7, with no clear D. This CDR3 has 15 residues. The germline gives CDR1 SNHLY, CDR2 FYNNEI. With 6 bases removed from V and 5 bases from J, the gap between germline ends came to 20 bases. The CDR3 nucleotides read TGTGCCAGCAGCACACCGGGTCCGACCGTCGACGAGCAGTACTTC. Encoded protein: CASSTPGPTVDEQYF.

As DNA, the CDR3 is TGTGCCAGCAGTGAAGCTTACGGAGAGACCCAGTACTTC. Translating gives CASSEAYGETQYF. The V and J genes are TRBV6-1 and TRBJ2-5; D uncertain. There are 13 residues in the CDR3. CDR1 MNHNS and CDR2 SASEGT come from the germline V gene. Between the trimmed V and J ends, which lost 0 bases and 4 bases, there was a span of 6 bases.

Comments on this clone: Compared with germline, one end of the junction differs, possibly owing to a read error. CDR3 loop: CASSLRIGTNEKLFF. The DNA for the CDR3 is TGTGCCAGCAGTCTTAGAATAGGGACTAATGAAAAGCTGTTTTTT. This rearrangement joins TRBV6-6 to TRBJ1-4, with a possible D match to TRBD1 (5 bases). Looked up from germline, CDR1 is MNHNY and CDR2 is SVGAGI (reference sequence). The CDR3 runs to 15 residues.

The V and J genes are TRBV27 and TRBJ1-2; D is unresolved. Germline V gives CDR1 MNHEY, CDR2 SMNVEV (reference sequence). Between the trimmed V and J ends, which lost 3 bases and 8 bases, there was a span of 10 bases. The CDR3 contains 12 residues. As DNA, the CDR3 is TGTGCCAGCAGTTTGTTCCCCCCGGGCTACACCTTC. Protein: CASSLFPPGYTF.

The chain is built from TRBV7-8 and TRBJ2-5; TRBD2 aligns across 12 bases. The J call is uncertain, as TRBJ2-7 better fits the DNA end. Germline-derived CDR1 and CDR2 are SGHVS and FQNEAQ. The CDR3 loop spans 17 amino acids. CDR3: CASSPGTLAGGPAEQYF. For the CDR3, the DNA is TGTGCCAGCAGCCCGGGAACTCTAGCGGGAGGGCCCGCCGAGCAGTACTTC.

The chain couples TRBV9 to TRBJ2-2; weak D call: TRBD2 (5 bases). Germline CDR1 and CDR2: SGDLS and YYNGEE. The ends were cut back, 1 base at V and 0 bases at J, with 10 bases in the middle. This CDR3 has 16 residues. For the CDR3, the DNA is TGTGCCAGCAGCGTAAGGTCAGCGGCGAACACCGGGGAGCTGTTTTTT. As protein: CASSVRSAANTGELFF.

For the CDR3, the DNA is TGTGCCAGTACTGATCTGGGACTACCATTGGAGACCCAGTACTTC. Translation: CASTDLGLPLETQYF. The chain links TRBV5-4 to TRBJ2-5; 7 positions match TRBD2. With 8 bases clipped from V and 5 bases from J, the junction kept 15 bases outside the gene matches. The germline CDR1 and CDR2 sequences are SGHNT and YYREEE (reference sequence). The CDR3 loop spans 15 amino acids. Together with reference TRBV5-4 and TRBJ2-5, the CDR3 gives the full variable domain: ETGVTQSPTHLIKTRGQQVTLRCSSQSGHNTVSWYQQALGQGPQFIFQYYREEENGRGNFPPRFSGLQFPNYSSELNVNALELDDSALYLCASTDLGLPLETQYFGPGTRLLVL.

The genes are TRBV6-5 and TRBJ1-2, with D possibly being TRBD1 (5 bases). Between the trimmed V and J ends, which lost 2 bases and 0 bases, there was a span of 13 bases. CDR3 length: 16 residues. The V gene's germline CDR1 is MNHEY and CDR2 SVGAGI. This CDR3 reads CASSYTQGAANYGYTF. In DNA, the CDR3 is TGTGCCAGCAGTTACACCCAGGGCGCCGCTAACTATGGCTACACCTTC.

The chain is built from TRBV7-9 and TRBJ1-2; D call uncertain. Trimming pared 4 bases from V and 4 bases from J, leaving 10 bases between. The CDR3 is made up of 13 amino acids. CDR1 is SEHNR, CDR2 FQNEAQ, per germline (reference sequence). DNA of the CDR3: TGTGCCAGCAGCTCTGTGGAGGCCTATGGCTACACCTTC. Translation: CASSSVEAYGYTF.

This chain connects TRBV5-6 to TRBJ1-5; possibly TRBD1 for D (6 bases). Between the trimmed V and J ends, which lost 4 bases and 2 bases, there was a span of 13 bases. From germline, CDR1 is SGHDT and CDR2 YYEEEE. This CDR3 has 15 residues. CDR3 sequence reads: CASSARGKGNQPQHF. The CDR3 DNA reads TGTGCCAGCAGCGCCAGGGGAAAGGGCAATCAGCCCCAGCATTTT. The variable domain in full, completed from reference TRBV5-6 and TRBJ1-5, reads DAGVTQSPTHLIKTRGQQVTLRCSPKSGHDTVSWYQQALGQGPQFIFQYYEEEERQRGNFPDRFSGHQFPNYSSELNVNALLLGDSALYLCASSARGKGNQPQHFGDGTRLSIL.

The chain uses TRBV7-3 and TRBJ2-3; the match to TRBD2 covers 9 bases. The CDR3 has 15 amino acids. With 5 bases clipped from V and 0 bases from J, the junction kept 3 bases outside the gene matches. CDR1 and CDR2 (germline): SGHTA, FQGTGA. CDR3: CASSVTSGSTDTQYF. The CDR3 nucleotides read TGTGCCAGCAGCGTTACTAGCGGGAGCACAGATACGCAGTATTTT.

The chain links TRBV4-1 to TRBJ2-7; no reliable D call. The V gene lost 2 bases and the J gene lost 1 base, with 9 bases spanning the gap. The CDR3 covers 14 residues. Germline CDR1 reads MGHRA; CDR2 reads YSYEKL. Here the CDR3 DNA reads TGCGCCAGCAGCCAACCACAGAATTCCTACGAGCAGTACTTC. Its translation is CASSQPQNSYEQYF.

V and J are TRBV6-1 and TRBJ1-1; no clear D. The CDR3 extends over 11 amino acids. V lost 3 bases to trimming and J lost 8 bases, with 7 bases between them. Germline loops: CDR1 MNHNS, CDR2 SASEGT. CDR3 sequence (DNA): TGTGCCAGCAGTGAGGCAACCGAAGCTTTCTTT. Amino acid sequence: CASSEATEAFF.

This chain links TRBV4-3 with TRBJ1-2; a weak D match, TRBD1 (5 bases). CDR3 length equals 15 residues. Germline V gene lookup returns CDR1 LGHNA and CDR2 YSLEER. Trimming cost V 0 bases and J 8 bases, with 16 bases left between them. The DNA of the CDR3 is TGCGCCAGCAGCCAAGAACGGGGGGGAAAGGGGGGCTACACCTTC. Translation: CASSQERGGKGGYTF.

The V and J genes are TRBV28 and TRBJ2-5, with D possibly TRBD2 on 5 matching bases. Germline V gene lookup returns CDR1 MDHEN and CDR2 SYDVKM. V was pared by 2 bases and J by 5 bases, with 9 bases between. This CDR3 spans 13 amino acids. The CDR3 bases are TGTGCCAGCAGTTTAATGAGGGTTGAGACCCAGTACTTC. Its translation: CASSLMRVETQYF.